Included here is one TCR beta chain sequence, with context. The protocol was immunoSEQ multiplex PCR, while the TCRdb copy is restricted to in-frame clones and leaves out a portion. Here the sample spans about 230,000 clones, roughly 83% being singletons. The data are from a study of blood T cell repertoires in COVID-19. Study summary: The origin of the acute and convalescent COVID-19 samples was the United States, Italy and Spain. T cells, B-cell-depleted T cells, or PBMCs supplied cDNA or gDNA.

Looked up from germline, CDR1 is LGHDT and CDR2 is YNNKEL (reference sequence). V was trimmed by 8 bases and J by 2 bases, leaving 25 bases between them. This CDR3 comprises 18 residues. This chain joins TRBV3-1 (or the pseudogene TRBV3-2) and TRBJ1-3, with D tentatively TRBD1 (6 bases). The sequence came from a man aged 35 to 55 with acute or convalescent COVID-19. The sample comprised peripheral blood. CDR3 in DNA: TGTGCCAGCCGCGCGGCGCGGGGGGCCTTACGACCTGGAAACACCATATATTTT. Amino acid sequence: CASRAARGALRPGNTIYF.